Below are 9 T cell receptor beta chains sequenced from a single sample in a study of blood T cell repertoires in COVID-19. Sequenced by immunoSEQ multiplex PCR; TCRdb stores in-frame clones only, minus some. The repertoire has some 110,000 clones, about 88% of them found once; the top ten carry 1.1% to 1.5%. Sample: peripheral blood. These receptors all stem from a man in his forties with acute or convalescent COVID-19.

The V gene is TRBV15, the J gene TRBJ2-7; 9 bases are a match to TRBD1. CDR1 is LNHNV, CDR2 YYDKDF, per germline (reference sequence). Trimming removed 3 bases from V and 2 bases from J; junction bases left unmatched: 5. The CDR3 extends over 15 amino acids. The CDR3 reads CATSSSDRGTYEQYF. The CDR3 DNA is TGTGCCACCAGCAGTTCGGACAGGGGCACCTACGAGCAGTACTTC.

This sequence joins TRBV5-1 and TRBJ1-1, with 9 bases aligning to TRBD1. V shed 7 bases and J 0 bases; nucleotides not matched to a gene: 7. This CDR3 is 15 amino acids long. Per the germline V gene, CDR1 is SGHRS and CDR2 is YFSETQ. The CDR3 spells CASRKDRGVNTEAFF. CDR3 in DNA: TGCGCCAGCCGGAAGGACAGGGGAGTGAACACTGAAGCTTTCTTT.

The chain uses TRBV18 and TRBJ1-3; D ambiguous. Per germline, CDR1 KGHSH and CDR2 LQKENI. CDR3 length: 15 residues. V lost 2 bases and J 2 bases, leaving 10 bases between the germline ends. CDR3 sequence (DNA): TGTGCCAGCTCACCAAGAAGGAGCGCTGGAAACACCATATATTTT. This encodes CASSPRRSAGNTIYF.

The chain uses TRBV30 and TRBJ1-5; 8 bases agree with TRBD1. The germline V gene has CDR1 GTSNPN and CDR2 SVGIG (reference sequence). The trim removed 5 bases at V and 2 bases at J, leaving 2 bases unmatched. There are 13 residues in the CDR3. The CDR3 region is CAWQQGGNQPQHF. CDR3 nucleotide sequence: TGTGCCTGGCAACAGGGGGGCAATCAGCCCCAGCATTTT. Looking up the rest from reference TRBV30 and TRBJ1-5 gives the full variable domain: SQTIHQWPATLVQPVGSPLSLECTVEGTSNPNLYWYRQAAGRGLQLLFYSVGIGQISSEVPQNLSASRPQDRQFILSSKKLLLSDSGFYLCAWQQGGNQPQHFGDGTRLSIL.

The chain joins TRBV3-1 (or the pseudogene TRBV3-2) to TRBJ2-5; a weak D match, TRBD2 (6 bases). Germline loops: CDR1 LGHDT, CDR2 YNNKEL (reference sequence). The CDR3 covers 14 residues. V lost 1 base to trimming and J lost 6 bases, with 12 bases between them. CDR3: CASSQAGGRKTQYF. CDR3 DNA sequence: TGTGCCAGCAGCCAAGCTGGAGGGAGAAAGACCCAGTACTTC.

The V gene is TRBV7-2, the J gene TRBJ2-2, with 7 nucleotides matching TRBD2. There are 16 residues in the CDR3. Trimming took 5 bases from V and 5 from J; bases not matched to a gene: 11. Germline lookup yields CDR1 SGHTA and CDR2 FQGNSA. Here the CDR3 DNA reads TGTGCCAGCAGCCCGAGAGGACTAGTGGGGACCGGGGAGCTGTTTTTT. It yields the protein CASSPRGLVGTGELFF.

The chain recombines TRBV2 with TRBJ2-7, with 9 bases lining up with TRBD2. V dropped 0 bases and J dropped 5; count of bases not matched to a gene: 5. The CDR3 runs 15 residues. Germline loops: CDR1 SNHLY, CDR2 FYNNEI. The CDR3 nucleotides read TGTGCCAGCAGTGAAGCCCGGGCGGGAGGGCACGAGCAGTACTTC. Protein product: CASSEARAGGHEQYF. Full variable domain (outside the CDR3, taken from reference TRBV2 and TRBJ2-7): EPEVTQTPSHQVTQMGQEVILRCVPISNHLYFYWYRQILGQKVEFLVSFYNNEISEKSEIFDDQFSVERPDGSNFTLKIRSTKLEDSAMYFCASSEARAGGHEQYFGPGTRLTVT.

The chain employs TRBV19 and TRBJ2-7; 7 bases line up with TRBD2. CDR3 length equals 14 residues. In germline, CDR1 is LNHDA, CDR2 SQIVND (reference sequence). V dropped 8 bases and J dropped 3; count of bases not matched to a gene: 10. Written as DNA, the CDR3 is TGTGCCAGTGCACCGAGGGAGGGTTACTACGAGCAGTACTTC. Its protein product is CASAPREGYYEQYF.

The chain combines TRBV7-2 with TRBJ2-7; 7 positions match TRBD2. Germline V lookup: CDR1 SGHTA, CDR2 FQGNSA. The V gene end was trimmed by 4 bases and the J gene end by 1 base; junction bases not matched to a gene: 4. The CDR3 extends over 14 amino acids. Written as DNA, the CDR3 is TGTGCCAGCAGCTCCTACGGGGGGTCCTACGAGCAGTACTTC. The encoded protein is CASSSYGGSYEQYF.